Listed below are T cell receptor beta chains from one sample, sequenced in a study of shared clonotypes between healthy human individuals. Assay: immunoSEQ multiplex PCR; the TCRdb copy retains only in-frame clones and omits some. The top ten clones hold about 1% of a sample with some 1.4 million clones, about 96% of them seen once. The sequenced sample was naive CD4+ T cells sorted from blood. These receptors all stem from a man aged 30-40 years in good health. Both conserved end residues are part of each CDR3. A D gene is named only where the DNA matches it firmly. For some rows the clone size is stated as once, few or many, or as a class when expanded; others skip it.

TRBV19	TRBJ1-1	NA	NA	CASKLRGRVPFSTNTEAFF	TGTGCCAGTAAATTACGGGGGAGGGTTCCTTTCTCTACGAACACTGAAGCTTTCTTT
TRBV25-1	TRBJ2-7	TRBD1	NA	CASSDAPGGPSYEQYF	TGTGCCAGCAGTGATGCCCCAGGGGGCCCCTCCTACGAGCAGTACTTC
TRBV20-1	TRBJ1-4	NA	NA	CSASGGEKLFF	TGCAGTGCTAGTGGGGGTGAAAAACTGTTTTTT
TRBV11-2	TRBJ2-1	TRBD2	NA	CASSFKLAGDFDEQFF	TGTGCCAGCAGCTTTAAGCTAGCGGGAGACTTCGATGAGCAGTTCTTC
TRBV28	TRBJ2-7	TRBD1	NA	CASSLSDRGSYEQYF	TGTGCCAGCAGTTTATCGGACAGGGGCTCCTACGAGCAGTACTTC
TRBV9	TRBJ2-3	NA	NA	CASSVVGASTDTQYF	TGTGCCAGCAGCGTAGTAGGGGCGAGCACAGATACGCAGTATTTT
TRBV11-2	TRBJ2-7	NA	NA	CASSSLAGPPNREQYF	TGTGCCAGCAGCTCCCTTGCGGGTCCCCCCAATCGGGAGCAGTACTTC
TRBV19	TRBJ1-4	NA	once	CASRLDGNEKLFF	TGTGCCAGTCGCTTGGACGGTAATGAGAAACTGTTTTTT
TRBV5-4	TRBJ1-3	NA	few	CASSDGQFRNTIYF	TGTGCCAGCAGCGACGGACAGTTCAGGAACACCATATATTTT
TRBV19	TRBJ2-7	NA	NA	CASSMGKTYEQYF	TGTGCCAGTAGTATGGGCAAGACCTACGAGCAGTACTTC
TRBV11-2	TRBJ2-2	NA	NA	CASSPRQATGELFF	TGTGCCAGCAGCCCGAGACAGGCCACCGGGGAGCTGTTTTTT
TRBV27	TRBJ2-2	NA	NA	CASYPRGPPRETGELFF	TGTGCCAGCTACCCGCGGGGCCCCCCCCGGGAGACCGGGGAGCTGTTTTTT
TRBV30	TRBJ2-7	NA	NA	CAWSVGVRGEQYF	TGTGCCTGGAGTGTAGGGGTACGAGGCGAGCAGTACTTC
TRBV7-2	TRBJ2-6	NA	NA	CASSSYGANVLTF	TGTGCCAGCAGCTCCTATGGGGCCAACGTCCTGACTTTC
TRBV6-1	TRBJ1-4	NA	NA	CASRRWASGNEKLFF	TGTGCCAGCAGACGGTGGGCCTCAGGTAATGAAAAACTGTTTTTT
TRBV28	TRBJ2-3	NA	once	CASSPIRVYRSTDTQYF	TGTGCCAGCAGCCCCATCCGGGTTTACAGGAGCACAGATACGCAGTATTTT
TRBV6-5	TRBJ1-5	NA	NA	CASSLGRPNQPQHF	TGTGCCAGCAGTCTAGGACGCCCCAATCAGCCCCAGCATTTT
TRBV19	TRBJ1-3	NA	NA	CASSTGKLSGNTIYF	TGTGCCAGTAGTACAGGAAAGCTCTCCGGAAACACCATATATTTT
TRBV18	TRBJ2-3	NA	NA	CASSPLDTQYF	TGTGCCAGCTCACCTTTAGATACGCAGTATTTT
TRBV10-3	TRBJ2-3	TRBD2	NA	CAISESSTSGRADTQYF	TGTGCCATCAGTGAGTCTAGCACTAGCGGGAGAGCAGATACGCAGTATTTT
TRBV7-6	TRBJ2-1	NA	NA	CASSLVADRYNEQFF	TGTGCCAGCAGCTTAGTAGCTGATCGCTACAATGAGCAGTTCTTC
TRBV5-1	TRBJ1-1	NA	once	CASSLEGPENTEAFF	TGCGCCAGCAGCTTGGAAGGGCCAGAGAACACTGAAGCTTTCTTT
TRBV6-5	TRBJ2-4	NA	once	CASMDALAKNIQYF	TGTGCCAGCATGGACGCCCTGGCCAAAAACATTCAGTACTTC
TRBV27	TRBJ2-3	NA	once	CASSLFSSGTDTQYF	TGTGCCAGCAGTTTATTTTCTAGCGGCACAGATACGCAGTATTTT
TRBV29-1	TRBJ2-6	NA	NA	CSVERFPGANVLTF	TGCAGCGTTGAAAGGTTTCCTGGGGCCAACGTCCTGACTTTC
TRBV7-2	TRBJ1-5	NA	NA	CASSSEVNQPQHF	TGTGCCAGCAGCTCGGAAGTCAATCAGCCCCAGCATTTT
TRBV6-4	TRBJ1-2	TRBD1	NA	CASSETGTGHYGYTF	TGTGCCAGCAGTGAGACCGGGACAGGGCACTATGGCTACACCTTC
TRBV9	TRBJ2-6	NA	NA	CASSVFGTGANVLTF	TGTGCCAGCAGCGTATTTGGTACTGGGGCCAACGTCCTGACTTTC
TRBV27	TRBJ2-2	NA	NA	CASTRLQGRSTTGELFF	TGTGCCAGCACCCGTCTCCAGGGACGGTCGACCACCGGGGAGCTGTTTTTT
TRBV5-4	TRBJ2-5	NA	NA	CASSLAPRAETQYF	TGTGCCAGCAGCTTGGCCCCCCGGGCGGAGACCCAGTACTTC
TRBV27	TRBJ2-7	NA	NA	CASSLRIGSSYEQYF	TGTGCCAGCAGTCTCAGGATCGGGAGCTCCTACGAGCAGTACTTC
TRBV27	TRBJ2-7	NA	few	CASSGWDSRGYEQYF	TGTGCCAGCAGTGGCTGGGACTCCCGGGGCTACGAGCAGTACTTC
TRBV4-2	TRBJ2-1	NA	NA	CASSPGGQMSHEQFF	TGTGCCAGCAGCCCGGGTGGACAGATGAGCCATGAGCAGTTCTTC
TRBV28	TRBJ2-7	NA	NA	CASSPSRQGLSYEQYF	TGTGCCAGCAGTCCCTCCCGACAGGGACTCTCCTACGAGCAGTACTTC
TRBV2	TRBJ1-1	NA	NA	CASSEVTRATEAFF	TGTGCCAGCAGTGAAGTAACGAGGGCCACTGAAGCTTTCTTT
TRBV29-1	TRBJ2-1	TRBD2	NA	CSVVTSGSISYNEQFF	TGCAGCGTTGTAACTAGCGGGAGTATCTCCTACAATGAGCAGTTCTTC
TRBV2	TRBJ2-3	NA	NA	CATLNVAASTDTQYF	TGTGCCACTCTAAATGTAGCGGCTAGCACAGATACGCAGTATTTT
TRBV19	TRBJ1-2	NA	NA	CASSVQLYGYTF	TGTGCCAGTAGTGTACAGCTCTATGGCTACACCTTC
TRBV6-4	TRBJ2-1	TRBD2	NA	CASSARAGVLGNEQFF	TGTGCCAGCAGTGCGAGGGCGGGAGTTCTAGGCAATGAGCAGTTCTTC
TRBV7-2	TRBJ1-2	NA	NA	CASSLGRGWEGYTF	TGTGCCAGCAGCTTAGGACGGGGGTGGGAGGGCTACACCTTC
TRBV5-1	TRBJ2-7	NA	NA	CASSLNPQNTYEQYF	TGCGCCAGCAGCTTGAATCCGCAAAACACCTACGAGCAGTACTTC
TRBV9	TRBJ1-3	NA	NA	CASSVDGRAGNTIYF	TGTGCCAGCAGCGTAGATGGCAGGGCAGGAAACACCATATATTTT
TRBV6-5	TRBJ1-5	NA	NA	CASSRVAGNQPQHF	TGTGCCAGCAGTAGGGTTGCCGGCAATCAGCCCCAGCATTTT
TRBV9	TRBJ2-1	NA	NA	CASSVEPELEQFF	TGTGCCAGCAGCGTAGAGCCGGAGCTTGAGCAGTTCTTC
TRBV11-2	TRBJ2-3	NA	NA	CASSWGRAEFTDTQYF	TGTGCCAGCAGCTGGGGCCGGGCGGAGTTCACAGATACGCAGTATTTT
TRBV19	TRBJ1-5	TRBD1	NA	CASSQGQGANQPQHF	TGTGCCAGTAGTCAAGGACAGGGAGCGAATCAGCCCCAGCATTTT